A selection of T cell receptor beta chains follows, all from one sample in a study of OX40 agonist ivuxolimab in advanced cancers. TCRdb's table, derived via immunoSEQ multiplex PCR, lists solely in-frame clones and lacks some. The sample has around 40,000 clones, 82% seen once. The sequences come from CD4+ or CD8+ T cells sorted from blood, collected in a trial of the OX40 agonist ivuxolimab. The receptors were sampled from an adult with an advanced solid tumor such as melanoma, head and neck, liver or kidney cancer. Both conserved end residues are part of each CDR3. Each record gives: clone size, J gene, D gene, CDR3 length, V gene, CDR3 DNA, CDR3 protein. D genes are given only for firm matches. For some rows the clone size is stated as once, few or many, or as a class when expanded; others skip it.

clone_size: -
j_call: TRBJ2-7
d_call: -
cdr3_length: 17
v_call: TRBV11-2
cdr3_nt: TGTGCCAGCAGCTTAGGGGGGTATGGCAGGGGTAGGTACGAGCAGTACTTC
cdr3_aa: CASSLGGYGRGRYEQYF

clone_size: once
j_call: TRBJ2-7
d_call: TRBD1
cdr3_length: 13
v_call: TRBV19
cdr3_nt: TGTGCCAGTAGTATCGGACAGGGCTACGAGCAGTACTTC
cdr3_aa: CASSIGQGYEQYF

clone_size: -
j_call: TRBJ1-1
d_call: -
cdr3_length: 17
v_call: TRBV19
cdr3_nt: TGTGCCAGTAGTATAGGCGAGGGCAGGGCGAATAGGGTTGAAGCTTTCTTT
cdr3_aa: CASSIGEGRANRVEAFF

clone_size: -
j_call: TRBJ2-1
d_call: -
cdr3_length: 13
v_call: TRBV14
cdr3_nt: TGTGCCAGCAGCCAAGTTTTGGTAGCGGAGCAGTTCTTC
cdr3_aa: CASSQVLVAEQFF

clone_size: -
j_call: TRBJ1-5
d_call: -
cdr3_length: 14
v_call: TRBV2
cdr3_nt: TGTGCCAGCAGTCCTATCCAGGGCTCACAGCCCCAGCATTTT
cdr3_aa: CASSPIQGSQPQHF

clone_size: -
j_call: TRBJ2-7
d_call: -
cdr3_length: 15
v_call: TRBV5-8
cdr3_nt: TGTGCCAGCAGCCCGGGGCCTGCAGTGTCCTACGAGCAGTACTTC
cdr3_aa: CASSPGPAVSYEQYF

clone_size: -
j_call: TRBJ2-7
d_call: TRBD1
cdr3_length: 13
v_call: TRBV6-5
cdr3_nt: TGTGCCAGCAGACCGCATGACAGGGACGAGCAGTACTTC
cdr3_aa: CASRPHDRDEQYF

clone_size: -
j_call: TRBJ1-1
d_call: -
cdr3_length: 13
v_call: TRBV6-6
cdr3_nt: TGTGCCAGCAGTTATGAGCAGGGGTGGGAAGCTTTCTTT
cdr3_aa: CASSYEQGWEAFF

clone_size: -
j_call: TRBJ2-5
d_call: -
cdr3_length: 12
v_call: TRBV7-9
cdr3_nt: TGTGCCAGCAGCTTAAGTCTGGAGACCCAGTACTTC
cdr3_aa: CASSLSLETQYF

clone_size: -
j_call: TRBJ2-3
d_call: TRBD2
cdr3_length: 15
v_call: TRBV10-3
cdr3_nt: TGTGCCATCAGTGGACTAGCGGGAATAGGAGATACGCAGTATTTT
cdr3_aa: CAISGLAGIGDTQYF

clone_size: -
j_call: TRBJ2-2
d_call: TRBD1
cdr3_length: 16
v_call: TRBV27
cdr3_nt: TGTGCCAGCAGTTCTCCGGGACAGGGAAACACCGGGGAGCTGTTTTTT
cdr3_aa: CASSSPGQGNTGELFF

clone_size: -
j_call: TRBJ2-3
d_call: TRBD2
cdr3_length: 16
v_call: TRBV7-9
cdr3_nt: TGTGCCAGCAGCCTTCCCCCTAGCGGGAGTTCAGATACGCAGTATTTT
cdr3_aa: CASSLPPSGSSDTQYF

clone_size: few
j_call: TRBJ2-5
d_call: -
cdr3_length: 13
v_call: TRBV4-1
cdr3_nt: TGCGCCAGCAGCCAAGGCGGAGACGAGACCCAGTACTTC
cdr3_aa: CASSQGGDETQYF

clone_size: -
j_call: TRBJ2-7
d_call: TRBD1
cdr3_length: 15
v_call: TRBV29-1
cdr3_nt: TGCAGCGTCGAATACGGGACAGGGGGTATGGACGAGCAGTACTTC
cdr3_aa: CSVEYGTGGMDEQYF

clone_size: -
j_call: TRBJ2-1
d_call: -
cdr3_length: 13
v_call: TRBV7-8
cdr3_nt: TGTGCCAGCAGTCGGACAGACTACAATGAGCAGTTCTTC
cdr3_aa: CASSRTDYNEQFF

clone_size: -
j_call: TRBJ2-5
d_call: -
cdr3_length: 15
v_call: TRBV18
cdr3_nt: TGTGCCAGCTCACAATTTCCGGGAGACCAAGAGACCCAGTACTTC
cdr3_aa: CASSQFPGDQETQYF

clone_size: -
j_call: TRBJ2-2
d_call: TRBD2
cdr3_length: 15
v_call: TRBV5-1
cdr3_nt: TGCGCCAGCAGCTACTTAGCGGGAGAGACCGGGGAGCTGTTTTTT
cdr3_aa: CASSYLAGETGELFF

clone_size: few
j_call: TRBJ1-6
d_call: -
cdr3_length: 14
v_call: TRBV5-1
cdr3_nt: TGCGCCAGCACCTCGGGGCTGAATAATTCACCCCTCCACTTT
cdr3_aa: CASTSGLNNSPLHF

clone_size: -
j_call: TRBJ2-7
d_call: -
cdr3_length: 14
v_call: TRBV7-2
cdr3_nt: TGTGCCAGCAGCTTAGGGGTGATCTCCTACGAGCAGTACTTC
cdr3_aa: CASSLGVISYEQYF

clone_size: -
j_call: TRBJ1-6
d_call: TRBD1
cdr3_length: 15
v_call: TRBV6-4
cdr3_nt: TGTGCCAGCAGCCAAACAGGGGATGGGGATTCACCCCTCCACTTT
cdr3_aa: CASSQTGDGDSPLHF

clone_size: -
j_call: TRBJ1-2
d_call: -
cdr3_length: 16
v_call: TRBV18
cdr3_nt: TGTGCCAGCTCACAGGAAACGAGGGGGGGCGAAGGCGGCTACACCTTC
cdr3_aa: CASSQETRGGEGGYTF

clone_size: few
j_call: TRBJ1-1
d_call: -
cdr3_length: 13
v_call: TRBV5-4
cdr3_nt: TGTGCCAGCAGCTTGTGGGGGGCGCGAGAAGCTTTCTTT
cdr3_aa: CASSLWGAREAFF

clone_size: -
j_call: TRBJ2-7
d_call: TRBD2
cdr3_length: 14
v_call: TRBV6-1
cdr3_nt: TGTGCCAGCGGGGGGGGAGCGGGATCCTACGAGCAGTACTTC
cdr3_aa: CASGGGAGSYEQYF

clone_size: once
j_call: TRBJ1-5
d_call: -
cdr3_length: 13
v_call: TRBV11-2
cdr3_nt: TGTGCCAGCAGCTTAGTGGCAGATCAGCCCCAGCATTTT
cdr3_aa: CASSLVADQPQHF

clone_size: -
j_call: TRBJ1-5
d_call: -
cdr3_length: 15
v_call: TRBV5-6
cdr3_nt: TGTGCCAGCAGCTACGGCGTCTATAGCAATCAGCCCCAGCATTTT
cdr3_aa: CASSYGVYSNQPQHF

clone_size: -
j_call: TRBJ1-2
d_call: -
cdr3_length: 15
v_call: TRBV27
cdr3_nt: TGTGCCAGCAGAGGGACGGTCGGCTGGGGCTATGGCTACACCTTC
cdr3_aa: CASRGTVGWGYGYTF

clone_size: medium-sized
j_call: TRBJ1-1
d_call: -
cdr3_length: 15
v_call: TRBV11-3
cdr3_nt: TGTGCCAGCAGCCCCCCCCGGGCCCTCGATACTGAAGCTTTCTTT
cdr3_aa: CASSPPRALDTEAFF

clone_size: once
j_call: TRBJ1-4
d_call: -
cdr3_length: 13
v_call: TRBV6-4
cdr3_nt: TGTGCCAGCAGTCGCGACGGGAATGAAAAACTGTTTTTT
cdr3_aa: CASSRDGNEKLFF

clone_size: -
j_call: TRBJ2-7
d_call: TRBD2
cdr3_length: 17
v_call: TRBV11-2
cdr3_nt: TGTGCCAGCAGCAACAAGCGGGGTAAAGGGAGCTCCTACGAGCAGTACTTC
cdr3_aa: CASSNKRGKGSSYEQYF

clone_size: -
j_call: TRBJ2-3
d_call: -
cdr3_length: 14
v_call: TRBV9
cdr3_nt: TGTGCCAGCAGCCCTACGGGGCTCACAGATACGCAGTATTTT
cdr3_aa: CASSPTGLTDTQYF

clone_size: -
j_call: TRBJ2-1
d_call: TRBD2
cdr3_length: 16
v_call: TRBV7-2
cdr3_nt: TGTGCCAGCAGCCCTGGCGGAGCGGGAGGGCAGAATGAGCAGTTCTTC
cdr3_aa: CASSPGGAGGQNEQFF

clone_size: -
j_call: TRBJ2-1
d_call: TRBD2
cdr3_length: 15
v_call: TRBV27
cdr3_nt: TGTGCCAGCAGAACGCTAGCGGGAGGAGTCGGTGAGCAGTTCTTC
cdr3_aa: CASRTLAGGVGEQFF

clone_size: -
j_call: TRBJ2-5
d_call: TRBD2
cdr3_length: 13
v_call: TRBV30
cdr3_nt: TGTGCCTGGAGTTGGGGCAGCGGGGGGGAGCAGTACTTC
cdr3_aa: CAWSWGSGGEQYF

clone_size: -
j_call: TRBJ2-3
d_call: TRBD2
cdr3_length: 15
v_call: TRBV19
cdr3_nt: TGTGCCAGTACCCCTGCGGGAGCATACACAGATACGCAGTATTTT
cdr3_aa: CASTPAGAYTDTQYF

clone_size: -
j_call: TRBJ2-7
d_call: -
cdr3_length: 13
v_call: TRBV6-5
cdr3_nt: TGTGCCAGCAAAGGGGGGCACCTCTACGAGCAGTACTTC
cdr3_aa: CASKGGHLYEQYF

clone_size: -
j_call: TRBJ2-1
d_call: TRBD2
cdr3_length: 16
v_call: TRBV5-6
cdr3_nt: TGTGCCAGCAGCTCCTGGACTAGCGGGGTGGGCAATGAGCAGTTCTTC
cdr3_aa: CASSSWTSGVGNEQFF

clone_size: -
j_call: TRBJ1-1
d_call: -
cdr3_length: 18
v_call: TRBV9
cdr3_nt: TGTGCCAGCAGCGTAGGGCCCCTTCTCCAGGGCCTGAACACTGAAGCTTTCTTT
cdr3_aa: CASSVGPLLQGLNTEAFF

clone_size: -
j_call: TRBJ2-7
d_call: -
cdr3_length: 13
v_call: TRBV27
cdr3_nt: TGTGCCAGCAGACCTATGCGGAACTACGAGCAGTACTTC
cdr3_aa: CASRPMRNYEQYF

clone_size: -
j_call: TRBJ1-1
d_call: -
cdr3_length: 13
v_call: TRBV7-9
cdr3_nt: TGTGCCAGCAGCTTAGGATATAACACTGAAGCTTTCTTT
cdr3_aa: CASSLGYNTEAFF

clone_size: -
j_call: TRBJ2-3
d_call: -
cdr3_length: 15
v_call: TRBV19
cdr3_nt: TGTGCCAGTAGTATATCTTCGGGAGGCACAGATACGCAGTATTTT
cdr3_aa: CASSISSGGTDTQYF

clone_size: -
j_call: TRBJ1-5
d_call: -
cdr3_length: 13
v_call: TRBV6-5
cdr3_nt: TGTGCCAGCAGTTACGGGGGGAATCAGCCCCAGCATTTT
cdr3_aa: CASSYGGNQPQHF

clone_size: once
j_call: TRBJ1-2
d_call: -
cdr3_length: 16
v_call: TRBV27
cdr3_nt: TGTGCCAGCAGTTTTCTAAGGGACAAAGAATTTGATGGCTACACCTTC
cdr3_aa: CASSFLRDKEFDGYTF

clone_size: -
j_call: TRBJ2-1
d_call: TRBD2
cdr3_length: 14
v_call: TRBV5-1
cdr3_nt: TGCGCCACCACAAGCGGGAGTCCCTACAATGAGCAGTTCTTC
cdr3_aa: CATTSGSPYNEQFF

clone_size: -
j_call: TRBJ2-1
d_call: TRBD2
cdr3_length: 14
v_call: TRBV18
cdr3_nt: TGTGCCAGCTCACCGCTAGCGGGAGTCTTTGAGCAGTTCTTC
cdr3_aa: CASSPLAGVFEQFF

clone_size: -
j_call: TRBJ2-7
d_call: TRBD2
cdr3_length: 16
v_call: TRBV9
cdr3_nt: TGTGCCAGCAGCGTAGGCTTGGTAACTAGCGGACACGAGCAGTACTTC
cdr3_aa: CASSVGLVTSGHEQYF

clone_size: once
j_call: TRBJ1-6
d_call: TRBD1
cdr3_length: 13
v_call: TRBV5-1
cdr3_nt: TGCGCCAGCAACCGGGACAGTAATTCACCCCTCCACTTT
cdr3_aa: CASNRDSNSPLHF

clone_size: few
j_call: TRBJ1-1
d_call: -
cdr3_length: 16
v_call: TRBV4-3
cdr3_nt: TGCGCCAGCAGCCCCTTTGGGGGGGGCGCGGGGACTGAAGCTTTCTTT
cdr3_aa: CASSPFGGGAGTEAFF

clone_size: -
j_call: TRBJ1-6
d_call: -
cdr3_length: 17
v_call: TRBV21-1
cdr3_nt: TGTGCCAGCAGCACCCCGAGTCCATGGAGATATAATTCACCCCTCCACTTT
cdr3_aa: CASSTPSPWRYNSPLHF

clone_size: -
j_call: TRBJ2-5
d_call: TRBD2
cdr3_length: 15
v_call: TRBV27
cdr3_nt: TGTGCCAGCAGTTTATCCTTGGGACTAGCGGAGACCCAGTACTTC
cdr3_aa: CASSLSLGLAETQYF

clone_size: few
j_call: TRBJ2-7
d_call: -
cdr3_length: 15
v_call: TRBV5-4
cdr3_nt: TGTGCCAGCAGCTTGGGGGGCAGGGCCTCCTACGAGCAGTACTTC
cdr3_aa: CASSLGGRASYEQYF

clone_size: -
j_call: TRBJ1-3
d_call: TRBD1
cdr3_length: 16
v_call: TRBV7-6
cdr3_nt: TGTGCCAGCAGCTTATTCCCGACAGGGGCTGGAAACACCATATATTTT
cdr3_aa: CASSLFPTGAGNTIYF

clone_size: -
j_call: TRBJ2-3
d_call: TRBD1
cdr3_length: 11
v_call: TRBV29-1
cdr3_nt: TGCAGCCTTGACAGGGAAGATACGCAGTATTTT
cdr3_aa: CSLDREDTQYF

clone_size: -
j_call: TRBJ1-5
d_call: -
cdr3_length: 13
v_call: TRBV6-1
cdr3_nt: TGTGCCAGCAATCTAATATTCCAGCAGCCCCAGCATTTT
cdr3_aa: CASNLIFQQPQHF

clone_size: -
j_call: TRBJ1-4
d_call: TRBD1
cdr3_length: 16
v_call: TRBV5-4
cdr3_nt: TGTGCCAGCAGCTCGAAATCCGGGACAGGGAATGAAAAACTGTTTTTT
cdr3_aa: CASSSKSGTGNEKLFF

clone_size: few
j_call: TRBJ2-3
d_call: -
cdr3_length: 16
v_call: TRBV5-1
cdr3_nt: TGCGCCAGCAGCGCCGTACTCGGAGCTAGCACAGATACGCAGTATTTT
cdr3_aa: CASSAVLGASTDTQYF

clone_size: -
j_call: TRBJ2-7
d_call: -
cdr3_length: 15
v_call: TRBV5-4
cdr3_nt: TGTGCCAGCAGCTTGGAATTGGGCAGGGGCTACGAGCAGTACTTC
cdr3_aa: CASSLELGRGYEQYF

clone_size: medium-sized
j_call: TRBJ1-5
d_call: -
cdr3_length: 13
v_call: TRBV19
cdr3_nt: TGTGCCAGTACCGCCGACATACGTCAGCCCCAGCATTTT
cdr3_aa: CASTADIRQPQHF

clone_size: -
j_call: TRBJ2-3
d_call: TRBD2
cdr3_length: 16
v_call: TRBV11-3
cdr3_nt: TGTGCCAGCAGCTTAGATTACACTAGCGGAACAGATACGCAGTATTTT
cdr3_aa: CASSLDYTSGTDTQYF

clone_size: -
j_call: TRBJ1-4
d_call: TRBD1
cdr3_length: 15
v_call: TRBV14
cdr3_nt: TGTGCCAGCAGCCAACTACAGGGGGGTAGTGAAAAACTGTTTTTT
cdr3_aa: CASSQLQGGSEKLFF

clone_size: -
j_call: TRBJ2-3
d_call: TRBD2
cdr3_length: 17
v_call: TRBV14
cdr3_nt: TGTGCCAGCAGCCAGGGACTAGCGGGATATGGCACAGATACGCAGTATTTT
cdr3_aa: CASSQGLAGYGTDTQYF